The source of this T cell receptor (beta chain) is a study of blood T cells in healthy people across ages. On this clonotype itself: Its cognate antigen is unknown.

This CDR3 is built from 13 residues. The germline V gene has CDR1 LGHDT and CDR2 YNNKEL (reference sequence). A second about 7 to 12 cycle PCR used barcoded and J-beta primers. Using its own MiXCR run on the 5' RACE reads, TCRdb lists one record per CDR3 protein. The top ten clones hold roughly 3.7% of a sample with about 1.5 million distinct CDR3 sequences, about 45% of them seen once. Study results and caveats: Among T cells, TCR beta diversity per million cells dropped roughly linearly as age rose.

The rearrangement joins TRBV3-1 to TRBJ2-4; no clear D. The end of the DNA aligns better with TRBJ2-7, so the J call may be wrong. The sample taken for sequencing was blood. The sequence was obtained from a woman aged 18 to 35 in good health. CDR3 in amino acids: CASSPRWMDEQYF. For the CDR3, the DNA is TGTGCCAGCAGCCCACGCTGGATGGACGAGCAGTACTTC.